This T cell receptor (beta chain) was obtained from a study of CD8+ T cells in alopecia areata. The J segment lost 4 bases and the V segment lost 3 bases, leaving 7 bases of the junction unmatched. Germline V lookup: CDR1 SEHNR, CDR2 FQNEAQ (reference sequence). This CDR3 is built from 15 residues. In each case, RNA was isolated and then reverse transcribed into cDNA as the sequencing template. Profiling relied on immunoSEQ multiplex PCR, and the TCRdb table lists in-frame clones only, not all of them. The sample records around 190,000 clones, roughly three fifths being singletons. Treatment meaning: oral pan-JAK inhibitor, 5-10 mg twice daily.

The chain combines TRBV7-9 with TRBJ2-5; TRBD2 agrees at 8 bases. This clonotype was sampled from a human donor with alopecia areata. The source material was CD4+ T cells sorted from blood, sampled at week 4, from a patient treated with tofacitinib. CDR3 loop: CASSLNAAGAETQYF. CDR3 bases: TGTGCCAGCAGCTTGAATGCAGCGGGAGCAGAGACCCAGTACTTC. Full variable domain (missing parts from reference TRBV7-9 and TRBJ2-5): DTGVSQNPRHKITKRGQNVTFRCDPISEHNRLYWYRQTLGQGPEFLTYFQNEAQLEKSRLLSDRFSAERPKGSFSTLEIQRTEQGDSAMYLCASSLNAAGAETQYFGPGTRLLVL.